This TCR beta chain is from a study of T cells in Graves' hyperthyroidism and ophthalmopathy. As for the study in general: Sampling of peripheral blood happened at initial diagnosis, prior to any treatment.

RNA transcripts gave rise to amplified TCR beta CDR3 regions. First-round RT-PCR with HTBI primers amplified the TCR CDR3 region. From the multiplex PCR reads, TCRdb called clonotypes with MiXCR, one entry per CDR3 protein. The sample lists approximately 400,000 distinct CDR3 sequences, about 14% occurring once. The CDR3 runs to 15 residues. Trimming at V came to 1 base and at J to 3 bases, leaving 2 bases not matched to a gene. The germline gives CDR1 MGHRA, CDR2 YSYEKL. The specimen was blood. This TCR derives from a woman aged 60-75 years with Graves' hyperthyroidism. V and J are TRBV4-1 and TRBJ2-3; TRBD2 matches 9 bases. The DNA of the CDR3 is TGCGCCAGCAGCCAAGTGGGACTAGCAACAGATACGCAGTATTTT. Encoded protein: CASSQVGLATDTQYF.